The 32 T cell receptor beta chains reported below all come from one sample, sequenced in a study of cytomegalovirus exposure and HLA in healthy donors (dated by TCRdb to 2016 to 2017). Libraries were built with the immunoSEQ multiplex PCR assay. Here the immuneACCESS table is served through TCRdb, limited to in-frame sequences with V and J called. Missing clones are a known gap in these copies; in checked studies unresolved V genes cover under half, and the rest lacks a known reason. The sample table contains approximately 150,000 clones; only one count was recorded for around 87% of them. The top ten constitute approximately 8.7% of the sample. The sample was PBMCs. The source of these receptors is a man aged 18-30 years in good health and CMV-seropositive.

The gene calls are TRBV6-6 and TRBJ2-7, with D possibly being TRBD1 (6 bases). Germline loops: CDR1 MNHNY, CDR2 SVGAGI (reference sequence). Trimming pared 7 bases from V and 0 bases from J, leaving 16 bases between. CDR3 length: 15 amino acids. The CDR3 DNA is TGTGCCAGCAACCAGAACAGGGTGACCTCCTACGAGCAGTACTTC. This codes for CASNQNRVTSYEQYF.

CDR3 nucleotide sequence: TGTGCCAGCAGTACGGACAGGGGCAATGAGCAGTTCTTC. This encodes CASSTDRGNEQFF. J is TRBJ2-1 and V is TRBV2; 9 bases line up with TRBD1. The CDR3 consists of 13 residues. Germline CDR1 SNHLY, CDR2 FYNNEI. Trimming took 5 bases from V and 6 from J; bases not matched to a gene: 2.

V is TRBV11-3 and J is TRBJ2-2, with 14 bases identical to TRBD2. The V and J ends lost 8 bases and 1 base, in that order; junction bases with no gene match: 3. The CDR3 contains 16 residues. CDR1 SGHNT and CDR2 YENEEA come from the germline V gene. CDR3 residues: CASGLAGGKNTGELFF. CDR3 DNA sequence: TGTGCCAGCGGACTAGCGGGGGGCAAGAACACCGGGGAGCTGTTTTTT.

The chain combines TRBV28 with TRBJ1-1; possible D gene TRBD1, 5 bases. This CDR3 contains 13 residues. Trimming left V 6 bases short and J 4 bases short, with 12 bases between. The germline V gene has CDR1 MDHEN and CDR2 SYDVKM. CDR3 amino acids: CASSFAGGTEAFF. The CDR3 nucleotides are TGTGCCAGCAGCTTTGCCGGGGGCACTGAAGCTTTCTTT.

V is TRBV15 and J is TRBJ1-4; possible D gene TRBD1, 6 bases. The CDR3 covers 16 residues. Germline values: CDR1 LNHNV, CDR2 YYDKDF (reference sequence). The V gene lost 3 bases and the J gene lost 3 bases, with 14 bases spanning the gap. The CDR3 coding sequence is TGTGCCACCAGCAGGGGAGACAGGACCGCTAATGAAAAACTGTTTTTT. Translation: CATSRGDRTANEKLFF.

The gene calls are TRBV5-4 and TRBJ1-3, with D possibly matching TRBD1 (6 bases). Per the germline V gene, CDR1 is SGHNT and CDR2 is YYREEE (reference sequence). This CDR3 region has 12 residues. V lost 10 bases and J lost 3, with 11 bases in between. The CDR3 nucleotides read TGTGCCGGCGGACAGAGTGGAAACACCATATATTTT. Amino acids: CAGGQSGNTIYF.

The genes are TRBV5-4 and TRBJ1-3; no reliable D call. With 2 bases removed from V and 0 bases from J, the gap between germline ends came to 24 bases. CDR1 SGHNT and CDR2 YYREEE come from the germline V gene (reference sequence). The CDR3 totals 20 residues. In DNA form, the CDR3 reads TGTGCCAGCAGCTTTTTTGGTAGGAGATCACGGTCCCACTCTGGAAACACCATATATTTT. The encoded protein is CASSFFGRRSRSHSGNTIYF.

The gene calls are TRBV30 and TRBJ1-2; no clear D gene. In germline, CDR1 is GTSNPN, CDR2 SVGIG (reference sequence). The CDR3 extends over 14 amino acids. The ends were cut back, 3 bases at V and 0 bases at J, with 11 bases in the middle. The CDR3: CAWRGRLANYGYTF. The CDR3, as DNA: TGTGCCTGGAGGGGCCGACTAGCTAACTATGGCTACACCTTC.

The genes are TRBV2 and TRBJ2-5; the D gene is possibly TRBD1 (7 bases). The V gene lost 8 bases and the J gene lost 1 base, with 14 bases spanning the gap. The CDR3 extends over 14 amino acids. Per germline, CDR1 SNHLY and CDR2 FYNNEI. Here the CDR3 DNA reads TGTGCCAGCGGGACAGAGGGAGGCCAAGAGACCCAGTACTTC. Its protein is CASGTEGGQETQYF.

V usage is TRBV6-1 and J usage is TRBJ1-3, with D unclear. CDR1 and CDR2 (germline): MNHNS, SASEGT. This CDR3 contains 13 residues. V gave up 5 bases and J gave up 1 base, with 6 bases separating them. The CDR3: CASSPVSGNTIYF. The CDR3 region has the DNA TGTGCCAGCAGTCCTGTGTCTGGAAACACCATATATTTT.

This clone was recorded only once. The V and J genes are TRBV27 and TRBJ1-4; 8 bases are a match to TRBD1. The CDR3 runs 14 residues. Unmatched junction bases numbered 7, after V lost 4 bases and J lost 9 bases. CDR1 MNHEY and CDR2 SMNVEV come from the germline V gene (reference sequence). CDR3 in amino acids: CASSSRTGLKKLFF. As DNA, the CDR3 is TGTGCCAGCAGTTCTCGGACAGGGCTGAAAAAACTGTTTTTT.

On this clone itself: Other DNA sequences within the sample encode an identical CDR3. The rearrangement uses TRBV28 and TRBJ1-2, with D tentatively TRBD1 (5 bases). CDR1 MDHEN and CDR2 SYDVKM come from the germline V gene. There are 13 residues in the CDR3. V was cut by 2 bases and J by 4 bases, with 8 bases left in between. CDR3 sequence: CASSLGGGYGYTF. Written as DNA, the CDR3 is TGTGCCAGCAGTTTAGGGGGGGGCTATGGCTACACCTTC.

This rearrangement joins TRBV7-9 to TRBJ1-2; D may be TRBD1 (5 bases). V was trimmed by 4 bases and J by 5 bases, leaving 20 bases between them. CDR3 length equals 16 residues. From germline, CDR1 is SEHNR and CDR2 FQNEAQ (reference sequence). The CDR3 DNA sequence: TGTGCCAGCAGCTACTCGGGCCTGACAGAAGATTATGGCTACACCTTC. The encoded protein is CASSYSGLTEDYGYTF.

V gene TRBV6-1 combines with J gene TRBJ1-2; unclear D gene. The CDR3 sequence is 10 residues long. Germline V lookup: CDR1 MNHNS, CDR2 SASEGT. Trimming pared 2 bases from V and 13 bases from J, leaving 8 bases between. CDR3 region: CASSERGCTF. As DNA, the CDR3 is TGTGCCAGCAGTGAACGAGGATGCACCTTC.

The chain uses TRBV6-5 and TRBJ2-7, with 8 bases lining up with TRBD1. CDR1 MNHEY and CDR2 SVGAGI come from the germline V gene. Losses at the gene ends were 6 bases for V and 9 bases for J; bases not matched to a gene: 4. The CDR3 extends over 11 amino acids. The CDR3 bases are TGTGCCAGCAGCGTTGGACAGGGGCAGTACTTC. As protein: CASSVGQGQYF.

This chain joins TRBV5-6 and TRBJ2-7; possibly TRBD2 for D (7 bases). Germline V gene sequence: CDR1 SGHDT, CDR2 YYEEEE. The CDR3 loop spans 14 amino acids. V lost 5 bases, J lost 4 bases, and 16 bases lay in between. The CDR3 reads CASSIGGDDYEQYF. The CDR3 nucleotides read TGTGCCAGCAGTATAGGGGGGGACGATTACGAGCAGTACTTC. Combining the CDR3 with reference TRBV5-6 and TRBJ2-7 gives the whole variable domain DAGVTQSPTHLIKTRGQQVTLRCSPKSGHDTVSWYQQALGQGPQFIFQYYEEEERQRGNFPDRFSGHQFPNYSSELNVNALLLGDSALYLCASSIGGDDYEQYFGPGTRLTVT.

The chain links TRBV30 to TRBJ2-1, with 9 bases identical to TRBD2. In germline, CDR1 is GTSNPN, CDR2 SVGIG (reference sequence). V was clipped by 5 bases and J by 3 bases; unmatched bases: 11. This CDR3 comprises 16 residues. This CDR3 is CAWFPSGTRSYNEQFF. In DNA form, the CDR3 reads TGTGCCTGGTTCCCTAGCGGGACCCGAAGCTACAATGAGCAGTTCTTC.

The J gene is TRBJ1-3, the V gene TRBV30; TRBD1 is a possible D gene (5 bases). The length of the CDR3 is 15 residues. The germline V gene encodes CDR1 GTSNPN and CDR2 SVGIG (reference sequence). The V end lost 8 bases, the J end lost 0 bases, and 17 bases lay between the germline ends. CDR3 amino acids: CAGQGAGNSGNTIYF. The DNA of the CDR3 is TGTGCCGGGCAAGGGGCAGGGAACTCTGGAAACACCATATATTTT.

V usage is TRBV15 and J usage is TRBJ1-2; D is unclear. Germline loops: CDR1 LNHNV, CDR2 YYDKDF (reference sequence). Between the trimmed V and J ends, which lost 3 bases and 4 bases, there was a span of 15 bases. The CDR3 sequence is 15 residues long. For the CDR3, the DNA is TGTGCCACCAGCAGTGAGCTGACGACATTCTATGGCTACACCTTC. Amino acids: CATSSELTTFYGYTF.

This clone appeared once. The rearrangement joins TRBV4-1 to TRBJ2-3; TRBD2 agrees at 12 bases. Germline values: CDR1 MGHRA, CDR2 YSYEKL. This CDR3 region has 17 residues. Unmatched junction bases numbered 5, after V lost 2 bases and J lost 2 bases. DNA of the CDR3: TGCGCCAGCAGCCAACGGGCTAGCGGGAGGGCCACAGATACGCAGTATTTT. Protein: CASSQRASGRATDTQYF.

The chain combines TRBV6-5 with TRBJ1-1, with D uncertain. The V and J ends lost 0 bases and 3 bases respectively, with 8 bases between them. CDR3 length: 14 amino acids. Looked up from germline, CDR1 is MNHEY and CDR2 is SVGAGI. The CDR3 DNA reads TGTGCCAGCAGTTACTCAGAGGGATACACTGAAGCTTTCTTT. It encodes CASSYSEGYTEAFF.

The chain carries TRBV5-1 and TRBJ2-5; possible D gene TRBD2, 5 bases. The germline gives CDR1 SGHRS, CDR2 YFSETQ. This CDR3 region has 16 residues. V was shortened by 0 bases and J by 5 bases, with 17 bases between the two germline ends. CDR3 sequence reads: CASSLDGRKGSETQYF. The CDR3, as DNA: TGCGCCAGCAGCTTGGATGGGAGAAAGGGTTCGGAGACCCAGTACTTC.

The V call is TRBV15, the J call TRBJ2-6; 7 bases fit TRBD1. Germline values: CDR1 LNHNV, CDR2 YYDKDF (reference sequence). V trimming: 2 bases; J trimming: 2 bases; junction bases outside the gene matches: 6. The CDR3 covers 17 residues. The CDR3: CATSRRDSQAGANVLTF. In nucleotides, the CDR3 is TGTGCCACCAGCAGACGGGACAGTCAAGCTGGGGCCAACGTCCTGACTTTC.

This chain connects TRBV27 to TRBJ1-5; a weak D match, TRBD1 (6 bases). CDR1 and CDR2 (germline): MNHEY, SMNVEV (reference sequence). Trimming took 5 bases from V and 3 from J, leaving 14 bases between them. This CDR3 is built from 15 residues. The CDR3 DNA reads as TGTGCCAGCAGTCCCGCGGGGGGCCTCAATCAGCCCCAGCATTTT. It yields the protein CASSPAGGLNQPQHF.

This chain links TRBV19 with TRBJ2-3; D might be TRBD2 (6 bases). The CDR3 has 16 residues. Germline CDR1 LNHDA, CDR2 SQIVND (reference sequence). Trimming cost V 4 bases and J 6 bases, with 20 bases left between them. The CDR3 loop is CASSKGAGLRVDTQYF. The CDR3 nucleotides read TGTGCCAGTAGTAAGGGAGCGGGCTTAAGGGTGGATACGCAGTATTTT.

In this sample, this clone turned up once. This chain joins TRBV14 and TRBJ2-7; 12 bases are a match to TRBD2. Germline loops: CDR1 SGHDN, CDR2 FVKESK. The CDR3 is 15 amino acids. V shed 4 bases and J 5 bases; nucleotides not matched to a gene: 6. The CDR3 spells CASSPGLAGNNEQYF. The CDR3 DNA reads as TGTGCCAGCAGCCCGGGACTAGCGGGTAATAACGAGCAGTACTTC.

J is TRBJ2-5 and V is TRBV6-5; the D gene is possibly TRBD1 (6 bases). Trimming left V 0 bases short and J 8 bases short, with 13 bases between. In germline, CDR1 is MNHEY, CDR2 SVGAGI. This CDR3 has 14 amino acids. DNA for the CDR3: TGTGCCAGCAGTTACTCGCAGGGACAAATAACCCAGTACTTC. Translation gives CASSYSQGQITQYF.

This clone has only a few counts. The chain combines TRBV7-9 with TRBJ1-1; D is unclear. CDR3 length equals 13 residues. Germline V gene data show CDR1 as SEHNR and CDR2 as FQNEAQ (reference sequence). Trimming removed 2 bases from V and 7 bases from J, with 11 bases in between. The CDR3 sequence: CASSLYSTDEAFF. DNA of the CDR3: TGTGCCAGCAGCTTATATTCAACAGATGAAGCTTTCTTT.

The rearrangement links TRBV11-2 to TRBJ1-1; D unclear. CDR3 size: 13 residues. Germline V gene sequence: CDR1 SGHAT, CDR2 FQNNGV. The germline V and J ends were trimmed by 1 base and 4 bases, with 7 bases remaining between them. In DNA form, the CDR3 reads TGTGCCAGCAGCTTAGGGAGTGGCACTGAAGCTTTCTTT. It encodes CASSLGSGTEAFF. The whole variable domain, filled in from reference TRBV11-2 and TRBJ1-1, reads EAGVAQSPRYKIIEKRQSVAFWCNPISGHATLYWYQQILGQGPKLLIQFQNNGVVDDSQLPKDRFSAERLKGVDSTLKIQPAKLEDSAVYLCASSLGSGTEAFFGQGTRLTVV.

The DNA of the CDR3 is TGTGCCAGCAGTTACACGGCGACAGGAAGGGATGGCTACACCTTC. As protein: CASSYTATGRDGYTF. The V call is TRBV6-5, the J call TRBJ1-2, with a tentative D call TRBD1 (6 bases). Per germline, CDR1 MNHEY and CDR2 SVGAGI. This CDR3 has 15 residues. Trimming cost V 2 bases and J 6 bases, with 16 bases left between them.

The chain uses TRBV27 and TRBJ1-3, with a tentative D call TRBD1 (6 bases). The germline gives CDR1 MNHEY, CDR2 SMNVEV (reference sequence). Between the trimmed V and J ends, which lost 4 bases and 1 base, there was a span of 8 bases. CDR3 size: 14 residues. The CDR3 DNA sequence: TGTGCCAGCAGTTCAACAGGGTCTGGAAACACCATATATTTT. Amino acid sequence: CASSSTGSGNTIYF.

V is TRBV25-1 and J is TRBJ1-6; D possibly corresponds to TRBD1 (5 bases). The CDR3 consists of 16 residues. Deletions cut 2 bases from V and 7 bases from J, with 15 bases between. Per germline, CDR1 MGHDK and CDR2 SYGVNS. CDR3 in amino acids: CASSERGGRSNSPLHF. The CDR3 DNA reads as TGTGCCAGCAGTGAAAGGGGAGGACGGTCAAATTCACCCCTCCACTTT.